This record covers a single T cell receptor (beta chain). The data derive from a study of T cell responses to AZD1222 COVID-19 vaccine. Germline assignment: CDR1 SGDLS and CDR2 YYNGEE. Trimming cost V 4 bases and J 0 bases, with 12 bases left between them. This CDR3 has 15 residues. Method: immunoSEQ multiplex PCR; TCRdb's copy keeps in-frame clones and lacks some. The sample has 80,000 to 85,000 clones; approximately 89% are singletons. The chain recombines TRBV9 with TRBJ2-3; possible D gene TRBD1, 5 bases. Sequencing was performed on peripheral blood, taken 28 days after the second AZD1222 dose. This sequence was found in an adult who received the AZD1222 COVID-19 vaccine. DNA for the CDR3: TGTGCCAGCAGCCCTCAAGGGGCTAGCACAGATACGCAGTATTTT. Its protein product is CASSPQGASTDTQYF.